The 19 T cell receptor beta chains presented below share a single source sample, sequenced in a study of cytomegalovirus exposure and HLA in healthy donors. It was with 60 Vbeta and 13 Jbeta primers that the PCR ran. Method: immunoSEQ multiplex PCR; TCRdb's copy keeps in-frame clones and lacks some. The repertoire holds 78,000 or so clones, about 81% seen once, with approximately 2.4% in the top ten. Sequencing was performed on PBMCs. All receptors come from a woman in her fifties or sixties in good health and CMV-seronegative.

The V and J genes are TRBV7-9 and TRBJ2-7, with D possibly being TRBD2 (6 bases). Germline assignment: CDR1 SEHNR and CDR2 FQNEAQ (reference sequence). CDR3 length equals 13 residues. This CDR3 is CASSRGSGYGQYV. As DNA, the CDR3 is TGTGCCAGCAGCAGGGGTAGCGGTTACGGGCAGTACGTC.

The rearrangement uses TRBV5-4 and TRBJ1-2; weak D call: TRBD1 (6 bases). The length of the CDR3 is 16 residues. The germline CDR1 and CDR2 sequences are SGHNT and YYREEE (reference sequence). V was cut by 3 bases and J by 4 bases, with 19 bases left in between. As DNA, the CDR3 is TGTGCCAGCAGCTCTACCCGGACAGAATATAGCTATGGCTACACCTTC. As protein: CASSSTRTEYSYGYTF.

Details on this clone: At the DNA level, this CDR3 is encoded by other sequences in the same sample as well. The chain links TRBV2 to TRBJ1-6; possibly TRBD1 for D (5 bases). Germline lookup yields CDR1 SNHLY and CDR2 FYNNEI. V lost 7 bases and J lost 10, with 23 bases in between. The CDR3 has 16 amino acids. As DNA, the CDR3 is TGTGCCAGCAACCCCTCCAGAGGCAGGGTTGGATCACCCCTCCACTTT. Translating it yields CASNPSRGRVGSPLHF.

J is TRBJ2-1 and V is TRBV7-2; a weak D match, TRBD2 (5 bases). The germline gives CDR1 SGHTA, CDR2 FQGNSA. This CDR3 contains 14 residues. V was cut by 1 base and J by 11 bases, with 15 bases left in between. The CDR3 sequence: CASSLDSSRAKQFF. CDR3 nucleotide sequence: TGTGCCAGCAGCTTAGACAGCTCGAGGGCAAAGCAGTTCTTC.

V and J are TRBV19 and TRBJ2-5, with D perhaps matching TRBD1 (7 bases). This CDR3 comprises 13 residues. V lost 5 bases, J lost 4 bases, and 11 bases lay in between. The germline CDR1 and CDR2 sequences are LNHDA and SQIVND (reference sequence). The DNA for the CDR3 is TGTGCCAGTAGTGGAGGGGGCGGAGAGACCCAGTACTTC. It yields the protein CASSGGGGETQYF. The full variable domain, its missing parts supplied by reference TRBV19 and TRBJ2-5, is DGGITQSPKYLFRKEGQNVTLSCEQNLNHDAMYWYRQDPGQGLRLIYYSQIVNDFQKGDIAEGYSVSREKKESFPLTVTSAQKNPTAFYLCASSGGGGETQYFGPGTRLLVL.

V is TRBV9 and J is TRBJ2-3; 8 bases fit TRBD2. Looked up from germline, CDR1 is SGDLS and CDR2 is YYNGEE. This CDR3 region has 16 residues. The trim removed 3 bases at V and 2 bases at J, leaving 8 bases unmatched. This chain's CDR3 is CASSAPVAGITDTQYF. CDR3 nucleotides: TGTGCCAGCAGCGCCCCCGTAGCGGGGATCACAGATACGCAGTATTTT.

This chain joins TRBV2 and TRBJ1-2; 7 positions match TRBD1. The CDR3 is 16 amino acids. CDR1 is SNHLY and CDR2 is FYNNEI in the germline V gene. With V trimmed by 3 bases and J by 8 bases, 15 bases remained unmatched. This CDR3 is CASSDRTGRGLWGYTF. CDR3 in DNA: TGTGCCAGCAGTGATCGGACAGGCCGAGGCCTCTGGGGCTACACCTTC.

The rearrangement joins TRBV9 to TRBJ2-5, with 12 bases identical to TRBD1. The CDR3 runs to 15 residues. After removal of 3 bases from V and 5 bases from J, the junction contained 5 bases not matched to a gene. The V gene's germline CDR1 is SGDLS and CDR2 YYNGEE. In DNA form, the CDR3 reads TGTGCCAGCAGCGGCGGGACAGGGGGCTCGGAGACCCAGTACTTC. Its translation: CASSGGTGGSETQYF.

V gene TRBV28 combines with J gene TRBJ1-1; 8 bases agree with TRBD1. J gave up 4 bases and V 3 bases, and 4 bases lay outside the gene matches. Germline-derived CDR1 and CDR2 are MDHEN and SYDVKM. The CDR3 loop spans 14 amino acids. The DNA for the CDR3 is TGTGCCAGCAGTTTCGGACAGGGCGGCACTGAAGCTTTCTTT. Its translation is CASSFGQGGTEAFF.

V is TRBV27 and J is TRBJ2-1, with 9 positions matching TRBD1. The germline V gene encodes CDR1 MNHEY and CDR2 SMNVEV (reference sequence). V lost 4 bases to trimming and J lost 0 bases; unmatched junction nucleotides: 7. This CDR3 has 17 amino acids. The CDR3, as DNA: TGTGCCAGCAGTTCCCACAGGGGGCTGGGCTCCTACAATGAGCAGTTCTTC. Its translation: CASSSHRGLGSYNEQFF.

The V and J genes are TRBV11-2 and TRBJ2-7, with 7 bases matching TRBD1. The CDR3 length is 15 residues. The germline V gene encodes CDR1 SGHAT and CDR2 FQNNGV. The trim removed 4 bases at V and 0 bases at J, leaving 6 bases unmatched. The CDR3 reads CASSSSGTVSYEQYF. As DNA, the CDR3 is TGTGCCAGCAGCTCCTCCGGGACAGTCTCCTACGAGCAGTACTTC.

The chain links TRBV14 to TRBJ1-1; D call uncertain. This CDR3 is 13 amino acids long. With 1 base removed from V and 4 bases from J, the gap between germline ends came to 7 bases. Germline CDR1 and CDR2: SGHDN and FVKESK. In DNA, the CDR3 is TGTGCCAGCAGCCAAGTCGGGTTCACTGAAGCTTTCTTT. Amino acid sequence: CASSQVGFTEAFF.

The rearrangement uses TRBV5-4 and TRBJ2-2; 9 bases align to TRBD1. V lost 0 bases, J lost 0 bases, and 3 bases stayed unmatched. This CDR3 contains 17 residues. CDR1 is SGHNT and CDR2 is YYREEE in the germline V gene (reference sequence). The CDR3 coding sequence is TGTGCCAGCAGCTTGGCGGGACAGGGAACGAACACCGGGGAGCTGTTTTTT. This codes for CASSLAGQGTNTGELFF.

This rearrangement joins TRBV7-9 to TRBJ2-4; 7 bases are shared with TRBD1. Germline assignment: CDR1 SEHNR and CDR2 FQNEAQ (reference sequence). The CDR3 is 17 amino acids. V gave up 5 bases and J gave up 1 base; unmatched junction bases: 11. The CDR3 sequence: CASSQVGKGQAKNIQYF. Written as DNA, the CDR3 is TGTGCCAGCAGCCAAGTTGGAAAGGGACAGGCCAAAAACATTCAGTACTTC.

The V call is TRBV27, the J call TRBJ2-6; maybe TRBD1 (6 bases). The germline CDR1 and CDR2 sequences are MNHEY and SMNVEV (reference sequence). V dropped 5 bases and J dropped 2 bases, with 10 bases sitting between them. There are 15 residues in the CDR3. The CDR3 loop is CASSNTGTGANVLTF. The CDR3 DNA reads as TGTGCCAGCAGTAACACAGGGACTGGGGCCAACGTCCTGACTTTC.

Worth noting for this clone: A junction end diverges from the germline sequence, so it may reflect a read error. The CDR3 sequence: CASRGGAARELVF. Here the CDR3 DNA reads TGTGCCAGCAGAGGGGGAGCGGCCAGAGAGCTAGTCTTC. The chain employs TRBV28 and TRBJ2-1, with D possibly TRBD1 on 6 matching bases. The CDR3 consists of 13 residues. CDR1 is MDHEN, CDR2 SYDVKM, per germline.

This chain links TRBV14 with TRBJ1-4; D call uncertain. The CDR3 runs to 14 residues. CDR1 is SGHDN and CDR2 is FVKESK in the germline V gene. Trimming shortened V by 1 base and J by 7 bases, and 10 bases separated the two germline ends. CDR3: CASSQGLRSEKLFF. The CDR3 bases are TGTGCCAGCAGCCAAGGGCTCCGGAGTGAAAAACTGTTTTTT. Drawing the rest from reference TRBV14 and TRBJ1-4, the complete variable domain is EAGVTQFPSHSVIEKGQTVTLRCDPISGHDNLYWYRRVMGKEIKFLLHFVKESKQDESGMPNNRFLAERTGGTYSTLKVQPAELEDSGVYFCASSQGLRSEKLFFGSGTQLSVL.

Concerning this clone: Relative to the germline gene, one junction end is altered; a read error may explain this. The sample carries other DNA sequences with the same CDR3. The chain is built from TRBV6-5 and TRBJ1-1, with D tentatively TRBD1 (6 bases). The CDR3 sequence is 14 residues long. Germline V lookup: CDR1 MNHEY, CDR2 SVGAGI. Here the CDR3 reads CASSYRTENTEAFF. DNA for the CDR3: TGTGCCAGCAGTTACCGGACAGAAAACACTGAAGCCTTCTTT.

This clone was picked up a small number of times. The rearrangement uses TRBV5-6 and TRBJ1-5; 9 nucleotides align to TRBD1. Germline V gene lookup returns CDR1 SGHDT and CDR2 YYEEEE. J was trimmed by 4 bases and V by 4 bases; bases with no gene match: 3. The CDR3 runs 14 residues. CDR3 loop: CASSQGQGNQPQHF. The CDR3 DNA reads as TGTGCCAGCAGCCAAGGACAGGGGAATCAGCCCCAGCATTTT.